The present T cell receptor (beta chain) was sequenced within a study of T cell changes during pregnancy in multiple sclerosis. The length of the CDR3 is 13 residues. Trimming shortened V by 2 bases and J by 10 bases, and 14 bases separated the two germline ends. Germline values: CDR1 MNHNS, CDR2 SASEGT. This clone was detected a few times. Using immunoSEQ multiplex PCR, the repertoire was profiled, and TCRdb retains in-frame clones only, with some absent. The data show around 40,000 clones, approximately 90% seen once. The sequencing here drew on CD4+ T cells from peripheral blood mononuclear cells, taken in the third trimester of pregnancy. V gene TRBV6-1 combines with J gene TRBJ1-1, with a tentative D call TRBD1 (6 bases). The TCR sequence derives from a female donor in good health, enrolled as a control in a pregnancy study. CDR3 nucleotide sequence: TGTGCCAGCAGTGAAAACTCTTTACAGGGAGCTTTCTTT. It encodes CASSENSLQGAFF.